The present T cell receptor beta chain was sequenced within a study of cytotoxic CD8 clonotypes in ibrutinib-treated CLL. Looking at the study overall: Overall, 25 or so responses were partial and 2 complete; following median roughly six years, 14 patients stayed remitted and approximately 12 progressed.

The data were produced by immunoSEQ multiplex PCR, yet TCRdb's version contains in-frame clones alone and is incomplete. This table holds over 140,000 clones, more than 75% found once. V lost 5 bases to trimming and J lost 9 bases; unmatched junction nucleotides: 9. This CDR3 has 14 amino acids. Germline V CDR1 and CDR2: MNHEY, SVGAGI. The origin of this receptor is a human donor with chronic lymphocytic leukemia. The sample here was PBMCs, taken after 36 months of ibrutinib treatment. The rearrangement links TRBV6-5 to TRBJ2-1, with 8 bases matching TRBD1. The CDR3 here is CASSRRAGGSEQFF. The CDR3 nucleotides are TGTGCCAGCAGTCGCCGAGCAGGGGGCAGTGAGCAGTTCTTC.